Below are 6 T cell receptor beta chains sequenced from a single sample in a study of control samples from healthy donors and cancer patients. Sequencing used immunoSEQ multiplex PCR; TCRdb keeps in-frame clones, though not all of them. The sample records around 90,000 clones, around 85% being singletons. Sample: blood. Receptor source: a man between 25 and 39 years old in good health.

This chain links TRBV14 with TRBJ2-7; D is uncertain. CDR3 length: 15 amino acids. Deletions cut 0 bases from V and 2 bases from J, with 11 bases between. CDR1 and CDR2 (germline): SGHDN, FVKESK. CDR3 nucleotides: TGTGCCAGCAGCCAAGATTGGGCCAGAGCCTACGAGCAGTACTTC. Translating gives CASSQDWARAYEQYF.

The chain couples TRBV5-1 to TRBJ1-3; D perhaps matches TRBD1 (5 bases). Germline V gene sequence: CDR1 SGHRS, CDR2 YFSETQ. The CDR3 has 16 amino acids. Trimming took 0 bases from V and 2 from J, leaving 12 bases between them. DNA of the CDR3: TGCGCCAGCAGCTTGGAAGGGACGGTCGCTGGAAACACCATATATTTT. It encodes CASSLEGTVAGNTIYF.

The CDR3: CASSSRGGAWTGELFF. CDR3 DNA: TGTGCCAGCAGCTCCAGAGGGGGGGCTTGGACCGGGGAGCTGTTTTTT. The chain carries TRBV7-9 and TRBJ2-2, with TRBD2 as a possible D gene (7 bases). CDR3 size: 16 residues. The V and J ends lost 4 bases and 5 bases respectively, with 17 bases between them. Germline loops: CDR1 SEHNR, CDR2 FQNEAQ (reference sequence).

The rearrangement uses TRBV20-1 and TRBJ1-5, with D unclear. The germline CDR1 and CDR2 sequences are DFQATT and SNEGSKA (reference sequence). Trimming took 3 bases from V and 1 from J, leaving 10 bases between them. This CDR3 is built from 14 residues. The CDR3 sequence: CSASRQKSNQPQHF. CDR3 DNA: TGCAGTGCTAGTAGGCAGAAGAGCAATCAGCCCCAGCATTTT.

The chain is built from TRBV19 and TRBJ2-2, with D uncertain. The CDR3 contains 15 residues. Germline V gives CDR1 LNHDA, CDR2 SQIVND (reference sequence). V lost 6 bases and J 0 bases, leaving 11 bases between the germline ends. The CDR3 spells CASRVRGANTGELFF. The CDR3 bases are TGTGCCAGTAGGGTTAGAGGAGCGAACACCGGGGAGCTGTTTTTT. The variable domain in full, with the rest retrieved from reference TRBV19 and TRBJ2-2, is DGGITQSPKYLFRKEGQNVTLSCEQNLNHDAMYWYRQDPGQGLRLIYYSQIVNDFQKGDIAEGYSVSREKKESFPLTVTSAQKNPTAFYLCASRVRGANTGELFFGEGSRLTVL.

The chain joins TRBV10-3 to TRBJ2-3; D uncertain. The ends were cut back, 0 bases at V and 3 bases at J, with 16 bases in the middle. The CDR3 has 17 residues. CDR1 and CDR2 (germline): ENHRY, SYGVKD. CDR3 bases: TGTGCCATCAGTGAGTCCCGTCGAATGAGTGGGACAGATACGCAGTATTTT. Its protein is CAISESRRMSGTDTQYF.